This is a list of T cell receptor beta chains from one sample in a study of blood T cell repertoires in COVID-19. Generated by immunoSEQ multiplex PCR, the TCRdb table keeps only in-frame clones and is missing some. The sample lists 150,000 to 200,000 clones, about 87% seen once, with 3% to 4% in the top ten. The sequenced material came from peripheral blood. These receptors were taken from a young man with active or convalescent COVID-19. The CDR3 runs from the conserved cysteine through the conserved F or W. The D gene is left open where the match is weak. For some rows the clone size is stated as once, few or many, or as a class when expanded; others skip it.

abundance,j_gene,d_gene,v_gene,CDR3nt,CDR3aa
NA,TRBJ1-1,NA,TRBV30,TGTGCCTGGAGTGTGGAGGAGACTGAAGCTTTCTTT,CAWSVEETEAFF
NA,TRBJ2-1,TRBD2,TRBV19,TGTGCCAGTAGATCTAGCGGGACCCCCCGGGGCGGTGAGCAGTTCTTC,CASRSSGTPRGGEQFF
NA,TRBJ1-5,NA,TRBV6-1,TGTGCCAGCAGTGAGTGGCCAGGGGACCATCAGCCCCAGCATTTT,CASSEWPGDHQPQHF
NA,TRBJ2-7,NA,TRBV6-5,TGTGCCAGCAGTTACTCGTCGGGCTCCTACGAGCAGTACTTC,CASSYSSGSYEQYF
NA,TRBJ2-1,NA,TRBV3-1/TRBV3-2,TGTGCCAGCAGCCAAGGAGGGCCAAGCTCCTACAATGAGCAGTTCTTC,CASSQGGPSSYNEQFF
few,TRBJ1-2,NA,TRBV5-5,TGTGCCAGCAGCTTGACATTCAATTATGGCTACACCTTC,CASSLTFNYGYTF
NA,TRBJ1-5,NA,TRBV4-1,TGCGCCAGCAGCCCCCAAGAGGTCGTCCGCACTCAGCCCCAGCATTTT,CASSPQEVVRTQPQHF
NA,TRBJ2-1,NA,TRBV18,TGTGCCAGCTCACCAGGGACAATCAATGAGTTCTTC,CASSPGTINEFF
NA,TRBJ2-7,NA,TRBV7-2,TGTGCCAGCAGCTTAGAAGGCGGGCCGAGCTCCTACGAGCAGTACTTC,CASSLEGGPSSYEQYF
NA,TRBJ1-2,NA,TRBV7-2,TGTGCCAGCAGCCCGTTGAGGGTACTCGAGGGCTACACCTTC,CASSPLRVLEGYTF
NA,TRBJ1-2,TRBD1,TRBV5-1,TGCGCCAGCAGCGTACCGGGACAGGCGGCTGGCTACACCTTC,CASSVPGQAAGYTF
NA,TRBJ1-6,TRBD1,TRBV19,TGTGCCAGTAGCCCGGACAGGGTTTGGGATTCACCCCTCCACTTT,CASSPDRVWDSPLHF
NA,TRBJ1-5,TRBD1,TRBV2,TGTGCCAGCAGTGCGGTCACAGGGGATCAGCCCCAGCATTTT,CASSAVTGDQPQHF
NA,TRBJ2-7,NA,TRBV7-2,TGTGCCAGCAGCTTAATTAGAGGTTTCTACGAGCAGTACTTC,CASSLIRGFYEQYF
few,TRBJ1-2,TRBD1,TRBV7-8,TGTGCCAGCAGTTCGGTACCGGGACAGCCGAACTATGGCTACACCTTC,CASSSVPGQPNYGYTF
NA,TRBJ2-7,TRBD1,TRBV18,TGTGCCAGCTCAGCGACCGGGACAGGGATCTACGAGCAGTACTTC,CASSATGTGIYEQYF
NA,TRBJ1-1,TRBD1,TRBV5-1,TGCGCCAGCAGCTACTGGGACAGCATGAACACTGAAGCTTTCTTT,CASSYWDSMNTEAFF
NA,TRBJ1-3,NA,TRBV5-1,TGCGCCAGCGCTCAGGGTGACTCCTCTGGAAACACCATATATTTT,CASAQGDSSGNTIYF
NA,TRBJ1-1,NA,TRBV27,TGTGCCAGCAGTTTAGGGCGGAACACTGAAGCTTTCTTT,CASSLGRNTEAFF
NA,TRBJ2-1,TRBD1,TRBV24-1,TGTGCCACCAGTGAATTTCGGGACAGCGTCAGTAGTGATGAGCAGTTCTTC,CATSEFRDSVSSDEQFF
NA,TRBJ1-2,TRBD1,TRBV19,TGTGCCAGTAGTATAGCCGGGGCAGGGGGAAACTATGGCTACACCTTC,CASSIAGAGGNYGYTF
once,TRBJ2-1,NA,TRBV30,TGTGCCTGGAGTCAGGTTGGGGGCAAAAATGAGCAGTTCTTC,CAWSQVGGKNEQFF
NA,TRBJ2-5,TRBD2,TRBV7-9,TGTGCCGGCCACTCTCGGGGGGAGTCTAAGGAGACCCAGTACTTC,CAGHSRGESKETQYF
NA,TRBJ2-2,TRBD1,TRBV5-1,TGCGCCAGCAGCTTGGCGACAGGGGTGGTCGGGGAGCTGTTTTTT,CASSLATGVVGELFF
NA,TRBJ2-1,TRBD2,TRBV6-1,TGTGCCAGCAGTGTCAGAGCGGGGGCTTCCTACAATGAGCAGTTCTTC,CASSVRAGASYNEQFF
NA,TRBJ1-2,TRBD1,TRBV28,TGTGCCAGCAGTCCCGAGACAGGGGTCTATGGCTACACCTTC,CASSPETGVYGYTF
NA,TRBJ2-7,NA,TRBV18,TGTGCCAGCTCATCAAACTACGAGCAGTACTTC,CASSSNYEQYF